The sequence of this T cell receptor beta chain was determined in a study of memory CD4+ T cells and cytomegalovirus serostatus. The sort gate was single viable CD3+CD4+CD8-CD45RO+ cells for memory CD4+ T cells. Looked up from germline, CDR1 is SGHRS and CDR2 is YFSETQ. Trimming removed 0 bases from V and 6 bases from J, with 11 bases in between. The CDR3 runs 14 residues. Assay: immunoSEQ multiplex PCR; the TCRdb copy retains only in-frame clones and omits some. The sample has some 45,000 clones, around 74% seen once. The clonotype comes from an adult in good health and CMV-seropositive. This rearrangement joins TRBV5-1 to TRBJ2-3; a weak D match, TRBD1 (6 bases). The sample consisted of memory CD4+ T cells from blood. The CDR3 coding sequence is TGCGCCAGCAGCTTGGGAACAGGGTTGGATACGCAGTATTTT. This translates into CASSLGTGLDTQYF.